Listed here are 14 T cell receptor beta chains from one sample, sequenced in a study of spatial heterogeneity in lung cancer. TCRdb reprocessed the 5' RACE reads via MiXCR and lists one record per CDR3 protein. In the table there are some 53,000 distinct CDR3 sequences, less than 9% of which are singletons. As to time point: sample taken at primary tumor resection. From tumor, nontumor lung or frozen PBMC, whole RNA was taken unsorted for sequencing. The sample consisted of PBMCs, taken at surgery. The source is a female donor with early-stage non-small cell lung cancer.

This clonotype was seen a handful of times. The rearrangement links TRBV20-1 to TRBJ2-7, with 7 nucleotides matching TRBD2. The germline CDR1 and CDR2 sequences are DFQATT and SNEGSKA (reference sequence). The V and J ends lost 1 base and 6 bases, in that order; junction bases with no gene match: 9. The CDR3 is 14 residues long. In nucleotides, the CDR3 is TGCAGTGCTAGAGGGGGGGGAGCAATATCCGAGCAGTACTTC. As protein: CSARGGGAISEQYF.

The sample holds many counts of this clonotype. The chain carries TRBV3-1 and TRBJ1-1, with D unresolved. The CDR3 spans 16 residues. Germline V gene data show CDR1 as LGHDT and CDR2 as YNNKEL (reference sequence). V lost 2 bases and J lost 1, with 14 bases in between. This CDR3 is CASSQFGQAKNTEAFF. CDR3 DNA sequence: TGTGCCAGCAGCCAATTTGGCCAGGCAAAGAACACTGAAGCTTTCTTT.

This clonotype was detected ten times or more. The rearrangement joins TRBV28 to TRBJ2-1; D unresolved. Trimming shortened V by 5 bases and J by 0 bases, and 14 bases separated the two germline ends. There are 16 residues in the CDR3. Germline V gene data show CDR1 as MDHEN and CDR2 as SYDVKM. The CDR3 DNA follows: TGTGCCAGCAGTCGGACCCACTTGAACTCCTACAATGAGCAGTTCTTC. Its protein product is CASSRTHLNSYNEQFF.

At least ten counts were recorded for this clonotype. V usage is TRBV29-1 and J usage is TRBJ2-3; 12 bases fit TRBD2. The V gene's germline CDR1 is SQVTM and CDR2 ANQGSEA. The J segment lost 1 base and the V segment lost 3 bases, leaving 5 bases of the junction unmatched. CDR3 length: 16 amino acids. The CDR3 loop is CSVDDRLAGGTDTQYF. The CDR3 bases are TGCAGCGTTGACGATCGACTAGCGGGGGGCACAGATACGCAGTATTTT.

This clonotype was counted only a few times. The J gene is TRBJ2-1, the V gene TRBV14; TRBD1 matches 8 bases. Looked up from germline, CDR1 is SGHDN and CDR2 is FVKESK. This CDR3 is 16 amino acids long. The ends lost 1 base at V and 5 bases at J; junction bases unmatched: 7. The CDR3 here is CASSQVPGQGDNEQFF. The CDR3 coding sequence is TGTGCCAGCAGCCAAGTTCCAGGACAGGGTGACAATGAGCAGTTCTTC.

This clonotype was recorded many times. The rearrangement links TRBV29-1 to TRBJ1-2; TRBD1 might be the D (6 bases). CDR3 length equals 11 residues. Trimming removed 3 bases from V and 6 bases from J, with 8 bases in between. Germline CDR1 SQVTM, CDR2 ANQGSEA. The CDR3 is CSVEGAHGYTF. The CDR3 nucleotides are TGCAGCGTTGAGGGGGCACATGGCTACACCTTC.

This clonotype was seen at least ten times. This sequence joins TRBV29-1 and TRBJ1-1; perhaps TRBD1 as D (5 bases). CDR1 is SQVTM, CDR2 ANQGSEA, per germline. The CDR3 has 11 amino acids. V lost 3 bases and J 10 bases, leaving 12 bases between the germline ends. CDR3 coding DNA: TGCAGCGTTGAGACGGGGCGAAGAGCTTTCTTT. Protein sequence: CSVETGRRAFF.

This clonotype appeared many times. V usage is TRBV10-3 and J usage is TRBJ2-7; D is ambiguous. CDR1 ENHRY and CDR2 SYGVKD come from the germline V gene. V was shortened by 7 bases and J by 5 bases, with 9 bases between the two germline ends. The CDR3 is 11 residues long. The CDR3 is CAIILIHEQYF. As DNA, the CDR3 is TGTGCCATCATTTTGATCCACGAGCAGTACTTC.

This clonotype was detected many times. V is TRBV2 and J is TRBJ2-3, with D perhaps TRBD1 (5 bases). V lost 4 bases to trimming and J lost 4 bases, with 9 bases between them. Germline values: CDR1 SNHLY, CDR2 FYNNEI. This CDR3 has 13 residues. CDR3 in DNA: TGTGCCAGCAGTGGGGGCAGCCCAGATACGCAGTATTTT. Protein: CASSGGSPDTQYF.

The table lists this clonotype with many counts. V usage is TRBV20-1 and J usage is TRBJ1-6; TRBD1 aligns across 7 bases. Losses at the gene ends were 2 bases for V and 7 bases for J; bases not matched to a gene: 8. The CDR3 extends over 15 amino acids. Germline CDR1 reads DFQATT; CDR2 reads SNEGSKA (reference sequence). The CDR3 region has the DNA TGCAGTGCTAGATTACCGGGACAGATCAATTCACCCCTCCACTTT. This translates into CSARLPGQINSPLHF.

About this clonotype: At one boundary the junction diverges from the germline segment, which might be a read error. The gene calls are TRBV19 and TRBJ1-4; D is uncertain. The CDR3 length is 15 residues. CDR1 is LNHDA, CDR2 SQIVND, per germline (reference sequence). The CDR3 spells CTSSARLATNEKLFF. The CDR3 nucleotides are TGTACCAGTAGTGCCCGGCTTGCAACTAATGAAAAACTGTTTTTT.

The gene calls are TRBV6-2 or TRBV6-3 and TRBJ2-4, with D unresolved. Trimming removed 11 bases at V and 6 bases at J, with 2 bases between. From germline, CDR1 is MNHEY and CDR2 SVGEGT. The CDR3 sequence is 8 residues long. Here the CDR3 DNA reads TGTGCCCCAAACATTCAGTACTTC. As protein: CAPNIQYF.

There are a few counts of this clonotype. V usage is TRBV5-1 and J usage is TRBJ1-1; D unresolved. The CDR3 consists of 13 residues. The ends were cut back, 7 bases at V and 0 bases at J, with 10 bases in the middle. Germline V gene lookup returns CDR1 SGHRS and CDR2 YFSETQ. The CDR3 sequence is CASQVRLNTEAFF. The DNA for the CDR3 is TGCGCCAGCCAAGTAAGACTGAACACTGAAGCTTTCTTT.

This clonotype was seen many times. The chain joins TRBV5-1 to TRBJ2-2, with D unresolved. The CDR3 consists of 14 residues. Germline CDR1 reads SGHRS; CDR2 reads YFSETQ. The V end lost 1 base, the J end lost 2 bases, and 6 bases lay between the germline ends. The CDR3 DNA is TGCGCCAGCAGCTTGAGGCTCAACACCGGGGAGCTGTTTTTT. Its protein product is CASSLRLNTGELFF.